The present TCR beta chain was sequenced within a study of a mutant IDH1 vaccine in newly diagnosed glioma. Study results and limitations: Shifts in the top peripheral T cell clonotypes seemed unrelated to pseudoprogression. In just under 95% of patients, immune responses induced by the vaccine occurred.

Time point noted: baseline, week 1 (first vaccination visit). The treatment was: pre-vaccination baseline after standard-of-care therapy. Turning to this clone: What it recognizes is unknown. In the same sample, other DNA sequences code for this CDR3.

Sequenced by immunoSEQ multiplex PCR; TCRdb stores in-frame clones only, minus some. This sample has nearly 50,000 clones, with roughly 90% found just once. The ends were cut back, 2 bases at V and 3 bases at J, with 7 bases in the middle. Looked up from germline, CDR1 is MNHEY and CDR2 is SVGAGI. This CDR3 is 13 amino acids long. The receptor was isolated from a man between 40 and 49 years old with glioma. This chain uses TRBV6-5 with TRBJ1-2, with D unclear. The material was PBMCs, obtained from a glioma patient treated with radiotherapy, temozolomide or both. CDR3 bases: TGTGCCAGCAGTTACCAAGGCGACTATGGCTACACCTTC. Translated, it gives CASSYQGDYGYTF.